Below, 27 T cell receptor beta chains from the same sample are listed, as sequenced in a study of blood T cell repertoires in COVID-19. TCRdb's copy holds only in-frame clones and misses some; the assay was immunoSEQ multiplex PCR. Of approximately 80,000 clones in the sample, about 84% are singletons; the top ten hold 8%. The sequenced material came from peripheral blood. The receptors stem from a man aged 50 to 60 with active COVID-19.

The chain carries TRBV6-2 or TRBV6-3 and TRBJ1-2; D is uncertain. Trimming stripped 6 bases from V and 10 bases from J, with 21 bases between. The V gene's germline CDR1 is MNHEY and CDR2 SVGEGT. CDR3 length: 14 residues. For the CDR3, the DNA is TGTGCCAGCAGCCGCGCCGGGTCCTCCGCCCACTACACCTTC. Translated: CASSRAGSSAHYTF.

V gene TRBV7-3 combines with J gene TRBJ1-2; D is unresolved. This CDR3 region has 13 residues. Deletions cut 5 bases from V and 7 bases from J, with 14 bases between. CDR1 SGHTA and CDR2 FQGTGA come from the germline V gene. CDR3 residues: CASSLASVAGYTF. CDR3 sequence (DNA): TGTGCCAGCAGCCTCGCGTCAGTAGCTGGCTACACCTTC. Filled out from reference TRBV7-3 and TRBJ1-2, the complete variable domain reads GAGVSQTPSNKVTEKGKYVELRCDPISGHTALYWYRQSLGQGPEFLIYFQGTGAADDSGLPNDRFFAVRPEGSVSTLKIQRTERGDSAVYLCASSLASVAGYTFGSGTRLTVV.

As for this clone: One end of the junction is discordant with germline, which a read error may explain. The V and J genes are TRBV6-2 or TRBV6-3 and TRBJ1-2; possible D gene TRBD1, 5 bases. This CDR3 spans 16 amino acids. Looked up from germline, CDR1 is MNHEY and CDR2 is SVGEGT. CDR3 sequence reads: CASSHGTAGFNDGYTF. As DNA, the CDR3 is TGTGCCAGCAGCCACGGGACGGCGGGGTTTAACGATGGCTACACCTTC.

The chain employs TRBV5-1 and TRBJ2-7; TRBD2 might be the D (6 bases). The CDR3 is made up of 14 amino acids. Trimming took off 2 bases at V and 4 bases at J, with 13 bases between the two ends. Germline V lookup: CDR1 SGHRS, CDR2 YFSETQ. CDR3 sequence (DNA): TGCGCCAGCAGCTTAGGCGGGATAGGGTACGAGCAGTACTTC. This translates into CASSLGGIGYEQYF.

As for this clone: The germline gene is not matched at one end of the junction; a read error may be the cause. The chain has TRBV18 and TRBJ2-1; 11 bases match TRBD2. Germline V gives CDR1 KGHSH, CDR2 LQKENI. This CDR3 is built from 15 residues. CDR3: CASSPLAGEDNEQFF. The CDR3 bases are TGTGCCAGCTCCCCACTAGCGGGAGAGGACAATGAGCAGTTCTTC. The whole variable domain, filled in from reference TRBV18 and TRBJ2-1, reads NAGVMQNPRHLVRRRGQEARLRCSPMKGHSHVYWYRQLPEEGLKFMVYLQKENIIDESGMPKERFSAEFPKEGPSILRIQQVVRGDSAAYFCASSPLAGEDNEQFFGPGTRLTVL.

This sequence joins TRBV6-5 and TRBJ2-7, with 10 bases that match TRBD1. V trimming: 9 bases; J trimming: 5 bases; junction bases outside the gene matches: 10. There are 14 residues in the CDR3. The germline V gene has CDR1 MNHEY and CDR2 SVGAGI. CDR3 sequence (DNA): TGTGCCAGTCCCTTGGGACAGGGGTGTCACGAGCAGTACTTC. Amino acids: CASPLGQGCHEQYF.

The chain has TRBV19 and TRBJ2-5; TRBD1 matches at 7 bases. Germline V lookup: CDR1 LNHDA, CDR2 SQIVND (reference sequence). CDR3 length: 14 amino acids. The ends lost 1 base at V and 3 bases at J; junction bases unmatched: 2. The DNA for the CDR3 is TGTGCCAGTAGTATAGGGGACAGAAAAGAGACCCAGTACTTC. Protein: CASSIGDRKETQYF.

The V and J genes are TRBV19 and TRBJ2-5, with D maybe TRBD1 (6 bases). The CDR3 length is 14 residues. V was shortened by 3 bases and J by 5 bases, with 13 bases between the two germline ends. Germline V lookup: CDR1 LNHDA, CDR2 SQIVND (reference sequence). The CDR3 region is CASSIGVRGETQYF. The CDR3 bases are TGTGCCAGTAGTATCGGGGTAAGGGGGGAGACCCAGTACTTC.

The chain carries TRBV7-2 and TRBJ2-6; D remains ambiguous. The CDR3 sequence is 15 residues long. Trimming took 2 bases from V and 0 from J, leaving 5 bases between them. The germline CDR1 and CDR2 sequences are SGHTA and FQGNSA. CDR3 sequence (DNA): TGTGCCAGCAGCTTAAGCTACTCTGGGGCCAACGTCCTGACTTTC. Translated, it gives CASSLSYSGANVLTF.

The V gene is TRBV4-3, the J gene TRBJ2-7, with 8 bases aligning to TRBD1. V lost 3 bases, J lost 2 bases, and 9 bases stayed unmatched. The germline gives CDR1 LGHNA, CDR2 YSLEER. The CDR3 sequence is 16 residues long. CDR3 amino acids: CASSQGAGTGTYEQYF. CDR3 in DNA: TGCGCCAGCAGCCAGGGTGCCGGGACAGGCACCTACGAGCAGTACTTC.

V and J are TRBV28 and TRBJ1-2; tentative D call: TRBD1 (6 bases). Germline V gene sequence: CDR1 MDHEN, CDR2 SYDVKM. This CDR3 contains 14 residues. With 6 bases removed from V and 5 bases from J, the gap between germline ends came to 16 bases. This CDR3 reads CASSLGGRRYGYTF. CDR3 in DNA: TGTGCCAGCAGCCTGGGGGGGCGAAGGTATGGCTACACCTTC.

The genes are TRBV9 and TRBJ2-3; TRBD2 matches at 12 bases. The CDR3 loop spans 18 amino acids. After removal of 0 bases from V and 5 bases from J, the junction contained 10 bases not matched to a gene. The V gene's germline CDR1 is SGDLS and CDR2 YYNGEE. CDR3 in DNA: TGTGCCAGCAGCGTAGCCCCCACGCTAGCGGGAGGGGTAGATACGCAGTATTTT. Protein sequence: CASSVAPTLAGGVDTQYF.

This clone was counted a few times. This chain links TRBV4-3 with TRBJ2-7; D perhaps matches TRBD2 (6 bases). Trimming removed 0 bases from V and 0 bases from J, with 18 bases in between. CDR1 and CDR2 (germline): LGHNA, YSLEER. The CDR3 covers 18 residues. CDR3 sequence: CASSQDRGGDGSSYEQYF. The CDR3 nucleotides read TGCGCCAGCAGCCAAGATCGGGGCGGGGACGGAAGCTCCTACGAGCAGTACTTC.

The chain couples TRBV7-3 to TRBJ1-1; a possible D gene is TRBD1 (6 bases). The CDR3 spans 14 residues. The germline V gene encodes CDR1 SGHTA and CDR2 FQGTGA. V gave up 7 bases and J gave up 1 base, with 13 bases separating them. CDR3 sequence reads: CASKRDIRNTEAFF. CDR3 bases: TGTGCCAGCAAAAGGGACATCCGGAACACTGAAGCTTTCTTT.

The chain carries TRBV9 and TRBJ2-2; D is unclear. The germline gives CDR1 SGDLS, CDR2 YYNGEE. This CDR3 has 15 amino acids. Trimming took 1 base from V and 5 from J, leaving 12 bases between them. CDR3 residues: CASSVIETGTGELFF. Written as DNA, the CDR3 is TGTGCCAGCAGCGTAATAGAAACCGGGACCGGGGAGCTGTTTTTT.

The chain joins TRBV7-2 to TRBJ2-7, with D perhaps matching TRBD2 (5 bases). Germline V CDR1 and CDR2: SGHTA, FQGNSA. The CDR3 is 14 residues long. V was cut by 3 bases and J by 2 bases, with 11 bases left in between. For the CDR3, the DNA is TGTGCCAGCAGCTTGGAGGCAGCAGCCTACGAGCAGTACTTC. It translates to CASSLEAAAYEQYF.

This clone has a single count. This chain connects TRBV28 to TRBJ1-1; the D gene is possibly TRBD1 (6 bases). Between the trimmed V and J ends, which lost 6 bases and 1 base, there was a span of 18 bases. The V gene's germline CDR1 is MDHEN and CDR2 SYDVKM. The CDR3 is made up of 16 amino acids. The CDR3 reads CASRIEQGLANTEAFF. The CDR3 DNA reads TGTGCCAGCAGAATCGAACAGGGTTTGGCGAACACTGAAGCTTTCTTT. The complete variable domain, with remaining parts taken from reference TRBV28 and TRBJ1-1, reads DVKVTQSSRYLVKRTGEKVFLECVQDMDHENMFWYRQDPGLGLRLIYFSYDVKMKEKGDIPEGYSVSREKKERFSLILESASTNQTSMYLCASRIEQGLANTEAFFGQGTRLTVV.

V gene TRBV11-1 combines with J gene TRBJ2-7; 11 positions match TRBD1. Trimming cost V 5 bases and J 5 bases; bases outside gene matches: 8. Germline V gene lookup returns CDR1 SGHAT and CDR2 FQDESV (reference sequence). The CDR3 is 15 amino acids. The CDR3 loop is CASSRDGTGGNEQYF. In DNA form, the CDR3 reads TGTGCCAGCAGCAGAGACGGGACAGGGGGGAACGAGCAGTACTTC.

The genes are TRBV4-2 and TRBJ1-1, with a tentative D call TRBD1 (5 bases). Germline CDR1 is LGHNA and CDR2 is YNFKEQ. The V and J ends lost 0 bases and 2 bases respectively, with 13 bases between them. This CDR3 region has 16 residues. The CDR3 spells CASSQDPGTLNTEAFF. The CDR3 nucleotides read TGTGCCAGCAGCCAAGATCCGGGGACTCTTAACACTGAAGCTTTCTTT.

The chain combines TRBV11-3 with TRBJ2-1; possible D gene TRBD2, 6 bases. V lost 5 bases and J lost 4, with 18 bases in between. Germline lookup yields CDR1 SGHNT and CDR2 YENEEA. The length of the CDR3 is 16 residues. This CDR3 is CASSPSGTSLYNEQFF. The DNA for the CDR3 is TGTGCCAGCAGCCCATCCGGGACTTCTCTATACAATGAGCAGTTCTTC.

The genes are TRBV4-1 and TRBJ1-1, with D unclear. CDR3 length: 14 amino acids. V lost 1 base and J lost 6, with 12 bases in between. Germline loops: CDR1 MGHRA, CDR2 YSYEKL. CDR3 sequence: CASSQVEPDSEAFF. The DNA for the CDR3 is TGCGCCAGCAGCCAAGTTGAGCCCGACTCTGAAGCTTTCTTT.

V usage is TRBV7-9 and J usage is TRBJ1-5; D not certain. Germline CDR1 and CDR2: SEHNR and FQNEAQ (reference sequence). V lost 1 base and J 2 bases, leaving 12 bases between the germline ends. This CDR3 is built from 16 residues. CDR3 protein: CASSLEGGYGNQPQHF. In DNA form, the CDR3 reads TGTGCCAGCAGCTTAGAAGGAGGGTACGGCAATCAGCCCCAGCATTTT.

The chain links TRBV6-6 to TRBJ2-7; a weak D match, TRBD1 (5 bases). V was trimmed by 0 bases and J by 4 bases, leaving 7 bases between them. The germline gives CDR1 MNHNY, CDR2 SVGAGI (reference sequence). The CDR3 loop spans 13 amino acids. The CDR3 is CASSYSQGYEQYF. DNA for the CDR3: TGTGCCAGCAGTTACTCCCAGGGATACGAGCAGTACTTC.

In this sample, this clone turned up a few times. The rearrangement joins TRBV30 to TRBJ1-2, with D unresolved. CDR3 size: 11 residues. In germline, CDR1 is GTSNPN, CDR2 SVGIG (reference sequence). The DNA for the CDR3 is TGTGCGTCTTACCGAGACTATGGCTACACCTTC. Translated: CASYRDYGYTF.

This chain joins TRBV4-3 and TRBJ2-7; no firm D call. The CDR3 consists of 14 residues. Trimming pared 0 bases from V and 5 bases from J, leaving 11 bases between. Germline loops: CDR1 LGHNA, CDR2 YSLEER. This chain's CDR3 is CASSQDRLWDEQYF. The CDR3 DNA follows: TGCGCCAGCAGCCAAGATCGACTGTGGGACGAGCAGTACTTC.

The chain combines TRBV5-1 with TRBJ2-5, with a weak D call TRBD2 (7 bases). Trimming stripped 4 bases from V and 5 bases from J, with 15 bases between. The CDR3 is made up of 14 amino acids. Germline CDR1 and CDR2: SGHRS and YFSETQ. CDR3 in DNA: TGCGCCAGCAGCCTAATGGGGGGGGCGGAGACCCAGTACTTC. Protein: CASSLMGGAETQYF.

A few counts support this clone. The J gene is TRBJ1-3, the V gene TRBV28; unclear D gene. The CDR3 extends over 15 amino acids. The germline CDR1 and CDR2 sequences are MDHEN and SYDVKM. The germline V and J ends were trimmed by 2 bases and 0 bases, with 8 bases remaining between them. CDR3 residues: CASSLTASSGNTIYF. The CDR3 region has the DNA TGTGCCAGCAGTTTAACGGCTAGCTCTGGAAACACCATATATTTT.